Below are 28 T cell receptor beta chains sequenced from a single sample in a study of shared clonotypes between healthy human individuals. Profiled with immunoSEQ multiplex PCR; TCRdb holds only in-frame clones, not every one. Of around 2.3 million clones listed, approximately 94% are singletons. Specimen: naive CD4+ T cells sorted from blood. Specified subset: CD45RA+ positively selected. Receptor source: a man between 18 and 29 years old in good health.

This clone came up once. The CDR3 loop reads CASSRGLAETQYF. The CDR3 bases are TGTGCCAGCAGCCGTGGACTAGCGGAGACCCAGTACTTC. This chain uses TRBV11-2 with TRBJ2-5, with 9 positions matching TRBD2. This CDR3 spans 13 amino acids. The V gene end was trimmed by 5 bases and the J gene end by 5 bases; junction bases not matched to a gene: 3. Germline values: CDR1 SGHAT, CDR2 FQNNGV.

This clone appeared a single time. Other DNA sequences in this sample translate to the same CDR3. The genes are TRBV6-5 and TRBJ2-3; no clear D gene. This CDR3 has 11 amino acids. CDR1 is MNHEY, CDR2 SVGAGI, per germline. V was shortened by 6 bases and J by 3 bases, with 4 bases between the two germline ends. The CDR3 loop reads CASRGTDTQYF. CDR3 in DNA: TGTGCCAGCAGAGGTACAGATACGCAGTATTTT.

This clone was observed a handful of times. Other nucleotide sequences in the sample specify the same CDR3. The CDR3 region is CASRGQGNQPQHF. The CDR3 nucleotides are TGTGCCAGCAGGGGACAGGGCAATCAGCCCCAGCATTTT. The gene calls are TRBV2 and TRBJ1-5; 8 bases are shared with TRBD1. Germline values: CDR1 SNHLY, CDR2 FYNNEI. V lost 6 bases, J lost 2 bases, and 0 bases stayed unmatched. The CDR3 consists of 13 residues.

This chain uses TRBV6-7 with TRBJ2-3; 7 positions match TRBD2. TRBV6-7 is recorded as an ORF, its role being uncertain. The CDR3 is 17 residues long. V lost 2 bases, J lost 4 bases, and 12 bases stayed unmatched. CDR3 sequence: CASSYLFRGSNADTQYF. As DNA, the CDR3 is TGTGCCAGCAGTTACCTTTTCCGCGGGAGCAATGCAGATACGCAGTATTTT.

The chain uses TRBV2 and TRBJ2-7; weak D call: TRBD2 (5 bases). In germline, CDR1 is SNHLY, CDR2 FYNNEI. Trimming shortened V by 10 bases and J by 3 bases, and 16 bases separated the two germline ends. The CDR3 covers 13 residues. Here the CDR3 reads CATRSGMNYEQYF. For the CDR3, the DNA is TGTGCCACTCGCTCGGGGATGAACTACGAGCAGTACTTC.

V usage is TRBV6-4 and J usage is TRBJ2-2; the D gene is possibly TRBD1 (6 bases). Trimming took off 6 bases at V and 4 bases at J, with 12 bases between the two ends. The CDR3 runs 14 residues. The germline V gene encodes CDR1 MRHNA and CDR2 SNTAGT. CDR3 sequence reads: CASSIQGTTGELFF. The CDR3 region has the DNA TGTGCCAGCAGCATACAGGGTACCACCGGGGAGCTGTTTTTT.

In regard to this clone: The junction departs from germline at one end; a sequencing error may be responsible. V gene TRBV29-1 combines with J gene TRBJ2-2, with D tentatively TRBD2 (6 bases). The CDR3 is made up of 11 amino acids. Germline V CDR1 and CDR2: SQVTM, ANQGSEA. The CDR3 sequence is CAGLHTGELFF. The CDR3 bases are TGTGCCGGACTACACACCGGGGAGCTGTTTTTT.

The V call is TRBV6-1, the J call TRBJ2-4, with 7 nucleotides matching TRBD1. V lost 1 base and J lost 7; bases outside the gene matches: 7. Germline V gene sequence: CDR1 MNHNS, CDR2 SASEGT. This CDR3 is 15 amino acids long. The CDR3 loop is CASSEGTGEWNIQYF. In nucleotides, the CDR3 is TGTGCCAGCAGTGAAGGTACAGGGGAGTGGAACATTCAGTACTTC.

The chain couples TRBV9 to TRBJ2-2; 9 bases map to TRBD2. The V gene end was trimmed by 4 bases and the J gene end by 1 base; junction bases not matched to a gene: 11. This CDR3 has 18 amino acids. Per germline, CDR1 SGDLS and CDR2 YYNGEE. Written as DNA, the CDR3 is TGTGCCAGCAGCCCGACCGCGGGAGGGCCGAGGAACACCGGGGAGCTGTTTTTT. It is translated as CASSPTAGGPRNTGELFF.

The chain has TRBV7-9 and TRBJ2-5; 9 bases fit TRBD1. Trimming took 5 bases from V and 9 from J; bases not matched to a gene: 16. Germline values: CDR1 SEHNR, CDR2 FQNEAQ (reference sequence). CDR3 length: 16 amino acids. The CDR3 sequence: CASSVRSGQGSYPQYF. Here the CDR3 DNA reads TGTGCCAGCAGCGTTAGGTCCGGACAGGGGTCTTACCCCCAGTACTTC.

The chain links TRBV6-6 to TRBJ2-7; 8 bases match TRBD1. Germline CDR1 is MNHNY and CDR2 is SVGAGI (reference sequence). The CDR3 is 16 amino acids. V lost 5 bases to trimming and J lost 1 base; unmatched junction nucleotides: 10. CDR3 nucleotide sequence: TGTGCCAGCAGTCCAAAAACCGGACAGGGATCCTACGAGCAGTACTTC. Translating gives CASSPKTGQGSYEQYF.

CDR3 sequence reads: CASSFRAGGPYEQFF. CDR3 DNA sequence: TGTGCCAGCAGTTTCAGAGCGGGGGGGCCCTATGAGCAGTTCTTC. V is TRBV28 and J is TRBJ2-1, with 10 bases aligning to TRBD2. The CDR3 sequence is 15 residues long. Germline V gives CDR1 MDHEN, CDR2 SYDVKM. J lost 8 bases, V lost 3 bases, and 7 bases had no gene match.

This rearrangement joins TRBV7-9 to TRBJ1-4; TRBD1 matches 8 bases. V was pared by 5 bases and J by 4 bases, with 6 bases of the junction left unmatched. The CDR3 extends over 15 amino acids. Germline-derived CDR1 and CDR2 are SEHNR and FQNEAQ (reference sequence). The CDR3 is CASSTLQGVNEKLFF. The CDR3 DNA reads TGTGCCAGCAGCACACTACAGGGGGTTAATGAAAAACTGTTTTTT.

The chain is built from TRBV29-1 and TRBJ2-1; D is possibly TRBD1 or TRBD2 (6 bases each). V lost 6 bases to trimming and J lost 2 bases, with 14 bases between them. Germline assignment: CDR1 SQVTM and CDR2 ANQGSEA. The CDR3 has 14 amino acids. CDR3 residues: CSVKGGNPYNEQFF. DNA of the CDR3: TGCAGCGTAAAGGGGGGAAACCCCTACAATGAGCAGTTCTTC.

J is TRBJ2-7 and V is TRBV25-1; D tentatively fits TRBD1 or TRBD2 (6 bases each). Trimming stripped 6 bases from V and 2 bases from J, with 14 bases between. CDR3 length equals 14 residues. Germline loops: CDR1 MGHDK, CDR2 SYGVNS. The CDR3 sequence is CASRGGLSTYEQYF. CDR3 bases: TGTGCCAGCAGAGGGGGACTGAGCACCTACGAGCAGTACTTC.

The count of this clone is one. The sample carries other DNA sequences with the same CDR3. This chain connects TRBV5-1 to TRBJ1-2, with D hard to call. Germline CDR1 SGHRS, CDR2 YFSETQ. Deletions cut 0 bases from V and 8 bases from J, with 11 bases between. This CDR3 has 13 residues. Written as DNA, the CDR3 is TGCGCCAGCAGCTTGGCCGGGCGTAGCGGCTACACCTTC. It codes for CASSLAGRSGYTF.

The J gene is TRBJ1-1, the V gene TRBV11-2, with no clear D. The germline V and J ends were trimmed by 5 bases and 1 base, with 8 bases remaining between them. This CDR3 comprises 13 residues. The germline CDR1 and CDR2 sequences are SGHAT and FQNNGV. Here the CDR3 reads CASSLFTNTEAFF. CDR3 DNA sequence: TGTGCCAGCAGCCTCTTCACGAACACTGAAGCTTTCTTT.

In regard to this clone: Different DNA sequences within this sample yield the same CDR3. The V gene is TRBV7-2, the J gene TRBJ2-2; unclear D gene. The V and J ends lost 4 bases and 8 bases respectively, with 8 bases between them. The germline CDR1 and CDR2 sequences are SGHTA and FQGNSA. The CDR3 loop spans 12 amino acids. The chain's CDR3 is CASSSARGELFF. CDR3 sequence (DNA): TGTGCCAGCAGCTCAGCTAGGGGGGAGCTGTTTTTT.

This clone was observed once. The chain is built from TRBV18 and TRBJ1-1; D is uncertain. With 0 bases removed from V and 1 base from J, the gap between germline ends came to 9 bases. Germline CDR1 is KGHSH and CDR2 is LQKENI. CDR3 length: 15 amino acids. CDR3 region: CASSPPVGENTEAFF. CDR3 in DNA: TGTGCCAGCTCACCACCGGTCGGGGAGAACACTGAAGCTTTCTTT.

The V call is TRBV9, the J call TRBJ2-3; a weak D match, TRBD2 (5 bases). CDR1 and CDR2 from the germline V gene are SGDLS and YYNGEE. V lost 0 bases, J lost 3 bases, and 8 bases lay in between. CDR3 length: 14 amino acids. CDR3 sequence: CASSVGRRTDTQYF. CDR3 in DNA: TGTGCCAGCAGCGTAGGGAGGAGGACAGATACGCAGTATTTT.

This chain links TRBV9 with TRBJ2-2; 8 bases line up with TRBD1. V gave up 6 bases and J gave up 1 base; unmatched junction bases: 11. The CDR3 length is 17 residues. CDR1 and CDR2 from the germline V gene are SGDLS and YYNGEE. The CDR3 DNA reads TGTGCCAGCACGTACGCCAGGGGGCGAGGGAACACCGGGGAGCTGTTTTTT. Residues: CASTYARGRGNTGELFF.

The chain employs TRBV5-1 and TRBJ2-2; 10 bases agree with TRBD2. The CDR3 is 17 amino acids. Germline V gene data show CDR1 as SGHRS and CDR2 as YFSETQ. V dropped 0 bases and J dropped 8; count of bases not matched to a gene: 10. CDR3 amino acids: CASSLAPLAGGPGELFF. DNA of the CDR3: TGCGCCAGCAGCTTGGCACCATTAGCGGGAGGTCCTGGGGAGCTGTTTTTT.

The chain uses TRBV9 and TRBJ2-1, with unresolved D. CDR1 is SGDLS and CDR2 is YYNGEE in the germline V gene. Trimming left V 6 bases short and J 4 bases short, with 17 bases between. CDR3 length: 15 residues. The CDR3 region has the DNA TGTGCCAGCAACATAAGTCACTTGAGATACAATGAGCAGTTCTTC. Its protein product is CASNISHLRYNEQFF.

About this clone itself: This CDR3 is also generated by other DNA sequences in the sample. The rearrangement links TRBV6-1 to TRBJ2-1; the D is unclear. Trimming took 5 bases from V and 1 from J, leaving 6 bases between them. Germline CDR1 is MNHNS and CDR2 is SASEGT. The CDR3 consists of 13 residues. CDR3: CASSRDSYNEQFF. CDR3 nucleotide sequence: TGTGCCAGCAGTCGTGATTCCTACAATGAGCAGTTCTTC.

The CDR3 DNA is TGTGCCAGCAGTGAAGCGCTTTTGGACAGGTTGAATGGCTACACCTTC. It specifies CASSEALLDRLNGYTF. This chain links TRBV6-1 with TRBJ1-2; 7 positions match TRBD1. The CDR3 length is 16 residues. J gave up 6 bases and V 0 bases, and 10 bases lay outside the gene matches. Looked up from germline, CDR1 is MNHNS and CDR2 is SASEGT.

The chain has TRBV28 and TRBJ1-2; D is possibly TRBD1 (6 bases). CDR1 and CDR2 (germline): MDHEN, SYDVKM. The ends were cut back, 2 bases at V and 7 bases at J, with 23 bases in the middle. The CDR3 length is 17 residues. The CDR3 here is CASSLPPGKKGVLGYTF. The CDR3 bases are TGTGCCAGCAGTTTACCCCCCGGTAAGAAGGGGGTACTTGGCTACACCTTC.

The chain employs TRBV30 and TRBJ1-2; a weak D match, TRBD1 (6 bases). The CDR3 has 15 amino acids. V lost 3 bases and J lost 1, with 15 bases in between. Looked up from germline, CDR1 is GTSNPN and CDR2 is SVGIG (reference sequence). The CDR3 sequence: CAWRVRGFFNYGYTF. DNA of the CDR3: TGTGCCTGGAGGGTGAGGGGGTTTTTTAACTATGGCTACACCTTC.

The chain uses TRBV6-1 and TRBJ1-1, with TRBD1 matching 7 bases. The CDR3 consists of 15 residues. Per the germline V gene, CDR1 is MNHNS and CDR2 is SASEGT. Germline trimming cut 7 bases from V and 5 bases from J; bases unmatched to any gene: 13. This CDR3 is CASNRLSTGLTEAFF. The CDR3 nucleotides are TGTGCCAGCAACCGACTTTCGACAGGGTTAACTGAAGCTTTCTTT.